The T cell receptor beta chain described here comes from a study of CD8 T cells in ankylosing spondylitis. General study results and limits: A CD8+ phenotype characterized the disease-linked clones, which were relatively rare in peripheral blood. In ankylosing spondylitis patients, matched synovial fluid reportedly showed significant enrichment of disease-linked clones. Seemingly characteristic of ankylosing spondylitis blood was a TCR beta motif consisting of 7 or 8 highly homologous variants.

This clonotype was recorded many times. The antigen remains undetermined. V shed 3 bases and J shed 4 bases, with 9 bases lying between them. Germline V gene data show CDR1 as SQVTM and CDR2 as ANQGSEA. The CDR3 totals 12 residues. One entry per CDR3 protein, called by TCRdb with MiXCR from the 5' RACE reads. The table shows 200,000 to 250,000 distinct CDR3 sequences, with over 8.5% occurring only once. This chain uses TRBV29-1 with TRBJ2-5; D is tentatively TRBD1 or TRBD2 (6 bases each). The clonotype was recovered from a male donor with ankylosing spondylitis or in good health (not recorded which). Sequencing used blood, either unsorted or a sorted T cell fraction (not recorded which). The CDR3 sequence is CSVDRGGETQYF. In DNA, the CDR3 is TGCAGCGTTGACAGGGGAGGAGAGACCCAGTACTTC.